This entry concerns a single TCR beta chain. Antigen specificity is unknown. The CDR3 loop spans 15 amino acids. Germline loops: CDR1 SNHLY, CDR2 FYNNEI. V was pared by 1 base and J by 3 bases, with 6 bases of the junction left unmatched. The entry originates in a study of cytomegalovirus exposure and HLA in healthy donors. Study results and caveats: A later analysis, which compared TCR beta chains of equal frequency, found the HLA-associated ones more clonally expanded. With DRB1 most and HLA-C fewest, TCR association rates differed between HLA loci in a later analysis. Reportedly, diagnosis of cytomegalovirus status by the classifier showed high specificity and sensitivity.

The study sampled nominally healthy donors, though unrecorded immune exposures were likely. PCR was performed using 60 Vbeta and 13 Jbeta primers. Data came from immunoSEQ multiplex PCR; TCRdb stores just in-frame clones and leaves some out. The table has 100,000 to 150,000 clones, roughly three quarters seen once. The chain uses TRBV2 and TRBJ2-7; 7 bases fit TRBD1. The sequence came from a man aged 18 to 30 in good health and CMV-seronegative. Specimen: PBMCs. CDR3 in amino acids: CASSEGTGTFYEQYF. CDR3 coding DNA: TGTGCCAGCAGTGAAGGGACAGGAACTTTCTACGAGCAGTACTTC.